The clone carrying this TCR beta chain showed up just once. TCRdb keeps only in-frame clones here, not all; method: immunoSEQ multiplex PCR. The data hold about 63,000 clones, with around 87% observed a single time. The data belong to a study of technical replicates of blood from a handful of donors. This CDR3 has 14 residues. The V and J ends lost 5 bases and 5 bases respectively, with 14 bases between them. Germline CDR1 and CDR2: SGHDT and YYEEEE. Sample: PBMCs. This chain links TRBV5-6 with TRBJ1-5; D possibly corresponds to TRBD1 (5 bases). This TCR was recovered from a human donor in good health. Some clones in this sample may be carry-over from other donors' samples. CDR3 DNA sequence: TGTGCCAGCAGTATGGGACTTTCAGATCAGCCCCAGCATTTT. This gives the protein CASSMGLSDQPQHF.